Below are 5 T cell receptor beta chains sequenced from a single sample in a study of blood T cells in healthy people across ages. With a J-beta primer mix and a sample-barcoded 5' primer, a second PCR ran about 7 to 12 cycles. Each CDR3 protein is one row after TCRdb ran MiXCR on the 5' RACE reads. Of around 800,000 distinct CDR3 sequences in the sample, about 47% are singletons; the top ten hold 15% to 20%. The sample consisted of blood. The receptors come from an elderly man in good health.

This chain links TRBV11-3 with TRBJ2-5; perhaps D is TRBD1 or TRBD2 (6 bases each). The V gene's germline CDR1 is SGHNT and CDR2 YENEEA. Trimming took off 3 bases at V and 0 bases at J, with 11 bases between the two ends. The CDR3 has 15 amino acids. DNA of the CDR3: TGTGCCAGCAGCTTTGGCGGGACACACCAAGAGACCCAGTACTTC. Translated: CASSFGGTHQETQYF.

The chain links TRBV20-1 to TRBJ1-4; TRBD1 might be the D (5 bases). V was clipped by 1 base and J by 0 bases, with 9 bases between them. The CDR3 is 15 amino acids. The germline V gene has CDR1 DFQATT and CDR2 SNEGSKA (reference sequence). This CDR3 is CSARGDAATNEKLFF. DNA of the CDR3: TGCAGTGCTAGAGGGGACGCTGCAACTAATGAAAAACTGTTTTTT.

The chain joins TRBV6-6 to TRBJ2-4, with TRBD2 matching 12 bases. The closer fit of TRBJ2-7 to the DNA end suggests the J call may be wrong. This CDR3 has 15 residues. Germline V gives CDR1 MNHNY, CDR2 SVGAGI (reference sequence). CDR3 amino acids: CASRASGGAFDEQYF. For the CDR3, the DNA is TGTGCCAGCAGGGCTAGCGGGGGGGCCTTTGACGAGCAGTACTTC.

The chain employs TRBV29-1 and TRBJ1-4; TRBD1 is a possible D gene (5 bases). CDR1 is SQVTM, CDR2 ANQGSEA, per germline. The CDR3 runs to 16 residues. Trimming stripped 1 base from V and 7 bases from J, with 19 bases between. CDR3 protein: CSVEAFREGLSEKLFF. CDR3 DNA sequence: TGCAGCGTTGAAGCTTTTCGGGAGGGACTTAGTGAAAAACTGTTTTTT.

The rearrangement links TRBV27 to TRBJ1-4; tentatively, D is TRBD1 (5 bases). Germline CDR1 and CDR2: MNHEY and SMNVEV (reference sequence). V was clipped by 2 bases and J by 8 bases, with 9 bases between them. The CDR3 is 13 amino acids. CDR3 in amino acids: CASSLIRAEKLFF. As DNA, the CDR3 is TGTGCCAGCAGTTTAATCAGGGCCGAAAAACTGTTTTTT.